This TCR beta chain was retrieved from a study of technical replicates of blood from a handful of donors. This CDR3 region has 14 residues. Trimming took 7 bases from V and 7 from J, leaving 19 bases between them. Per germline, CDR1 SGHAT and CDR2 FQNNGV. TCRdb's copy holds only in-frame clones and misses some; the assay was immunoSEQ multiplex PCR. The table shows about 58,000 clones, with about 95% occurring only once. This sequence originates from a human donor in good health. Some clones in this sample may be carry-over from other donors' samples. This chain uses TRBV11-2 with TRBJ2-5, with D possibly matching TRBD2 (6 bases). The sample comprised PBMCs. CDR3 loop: CASTPSRGVRTQYF. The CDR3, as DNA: TGTGCCAGCACCCCCTCGCGGGGAGTTAGGACCCAGTACTTC.